These T cell receptor beta chains were read from a single sample in a study of blood T cell repertoires in COVID-19. Clones were read by immunoSEQ multiplex PCR, and TCRdb kept only the in-frame ones, dropping some. The sample carries about 120,000 clones, 75% to 90% recorded once. Sequenced sample: peripheral blood. The receptors come from a human donor with acute or convalescent COVID-19. The donor label of this sample is uncertain. CDR3s include the opening cysteine and the closing phenylalanine or tryptophan. Fields, in order: CDR3 DNA, CDR3 protein, J gene, D gene, V gene, clone size. A D gene is named only where the DNA matches it firmly. Clone size is given for some rows only: seen once, a few or many times, or a class if the clone is expanded.

CDR3 DNA: TGTGCCAGCAGTCTCGAGCGGGGGGTGGGGCAGTTCTTC
CDR3 protein: CASSLERGVGQFF
J gene: TRBJ2-1
D gene: TRBD2
V gene: TRBV12-3/TRBV12-4
clone size: .

CDR3 DNA: TGCGCCAGCAGCCACCACAGACAGTACAATGAGCAGTTCTTC
CDR3 protein: CASSHHRQYNEQFF
J gene: TRBJ2-1
D gene: .
V gene: TRBV4-1
clone size: .

CDR3 DNA: TGTGCCAGCAGTTCGGGGAGATATGGCTACACCTTC
CDR3 protein: CASSSGRYGYTF
J gene: TRBJ1-2
D gene: .
V gene: TRBV6-2/TRBV6-3
clone size: .

CDR3 DNA: TGTGCCAGTAGTCTAAGGGCGGGACAGAGTGCAACTAATGAAAAACTGTTTTTT
CDR3 protein: CASSLRAGQSATNEKLFF
J gene: TRBJ1-4
D gene: TRBD1
V gene: TRBV19
clone size: .

CDR3 DNA: TGTGCCAGCAGTACGACAGTTGAGCAGTTCTTC
CDR3 protein: CASSTTVEQFF
J gene: TRBJ2-1
D gene: .
V gene: TRBV28
clone size: .

CDR3 DNA: TGTGCCAGCAGTTTTACAGGGGTCCCCTACGAGCAGTACTTC
CDR3 protein: CASSFTGVPYEQYF
J gene: TRBJ2-7
D gene: TRBD1
V gene: TRBV28
clone size: .

CDR3 DNA: TGCGCCAGCAGCAATCCGGGACAAACCATCGTTTGGGCTTTCTTT
CDR3 protein: CASSNPGQTIVWAFF
J gene: TRBJ1-1
D gene: .
V gene: TRBV4-1
clone size: .

CDR3 DNA: TGTGCCAGCAGCTTAGCGGGGGCAGAGACCCAGTACTTC
CDR3 protein: CASSLAGAETQYF
J gene: TRBJ2-5
D gene: .
V gene: TRBV7-9
clone size: .

CDR3 DNA: TGTGCCAGCACTAGCGGGCCCCATGGCTACGAGCAGTACTTC
CDR3 protein: CASTSGPHGYEQYF
J gene: TRBJ2-7
D gene: TRBD2
V gene: TRBV5-6
clone size: .

CDR3 DNA: TGCGCCAGCAGCTTGGTGTCGTCTAGCGGGAGTATCTACGAGCAGTACTTC
CDR3 protein: CASSLVSSSGSIYEQYF
J gene: TRBJ2-7
D gene: TRBD2
V gene: TRBV5-1
clone size: once

CDR3 DNA: TGTGCCAGCCTAGCGGGATATTCTGGGGCCAACGTCCTGACTTTC
CDR3 protein: CASLAGYSGANVLTF
J gene: TRBJ2-6
D gene: TRBD2
V gene: TRBV6-6
clone size: .

CDR3 DNA: TGTGCCAGCAGCATGGACAGTCCTTCCTACGAGCAGTACTTC
CDR3 protein: CASSMDSPSYEQYF
J gene: TRBJ2-7
D gene: .
V gene: TRBV7-9
clone size: .

CDR3 DNA: TGTGCCAGTGCATCTTCAGGGGGCTCTGGGGCCAACGTCCTGACTTTC
CDR3 protein: CASASSGGSGANVLTF
J gene: TRBJ2-6
D gene: TRBD1
V gene: TRBV19
clone size: .

CDR3 DNA: TGTGCCATCAGTGAGTCGGACAGGGTGCCTTACACCTCCTACGAGCAGTACTTC
CDR3 protein: CAISESDRVPYTSYEQYF
J gene: TRBJ2-7
D gene: TRBD1
V gene: TRBV10-3
clone size: .

CDR3 DNA: TGTGCCAGCAGCCTCGGACAGGGGATGCAGCCCCAGCATTTT
CDR3 protein: CASSLGQGMQPQHF
J gene: TRBJ1-5
D gene: TRBD1
V gene: TRBV3-1/TRBV3-2
clone size: few

CDR3 DNA: TGTGCCTGGATTTATGGTCCCAGGGGAGCTTTCTTT
CDR3 protein: CAWIYGPRGAFF
J gene: TRBJ1-1
D gene: .
V gene: TRBV30
clone size: .

CDR3 DNA: TGTGCTAGTGGACGGTACTATGGCTACACCTTC
CDR3 protein: CASGRYYGYTF
J gene: TRBJ1-2
D gene: .
V gene: TRBV12-5
clone size: .

CDR3 DNA: TGTGCCAGCAACCAAGATTGGACAGGGGGCGGCGGGGAGCTGTTTTTT
CDR3 protein: CASNQDWTGGGGELFF
J gene: TRBJ2-2
D gene: TRBD1
V gene: TRBV3-1/TRBV3-2
clone size: .

CDR3 DNA: TGTGCCAGCAGACCCGGGGCTAGCGGGGCCAATGAGCAGTTCTTC
CDR3 protein: CASRPGASGANEQFF
J gene: TRBJ2-1
D gene: TRBD2
V gene: TRBV6-5
clone size: .

CDR3 DNA: TGTGCCAGCACTCGGGACACCGGGGAGCTGTTTTTT
CDR3 protein: CASTRDTGELFF
J gene: TRBJ2-2
D gene: .
V gene: TRBV6-5
clone size: .

CDR3 DNA: TGTGCCAGCATCCGAGGGGGGCTAGCGGGCACAGATACGCAGTATTTT
CDR3 protein: CASIRGGLAGTDTQYF
J gene: TRBJ2-3
D gene: .
V gene: TRBV28
clone size: .

CDR3 DNA: TGTGCCAGCAGTGAAGAGGGGAGGATAAGGTACTTC
CDR3 protein: CASSEEGRIRYF
J gene: TRBJ2-5
D gene: .
V gene: TRBV6-1
clone size: once